The 25 T cell receptor beta chains below all came from one sample that was sequenced in a study of blood T cell repertoires in COVID-19. Only in-frame clones appear in the TCRdb table, and some are missing; sequencing was by immunoSEQ multiplex PCR. Counted here are approximately 90,000 clones, about four fifths occurring once; the ten biggest clones make up 0.95% to 1.5%. The sequenced sample was peripheral blood. The receptor source for this set is a woman of 80 years or more with acute or convalescent COVID-19.

A single count supports this clone. This chain uses TRBV6-2 or TRBV6-3 with TRBJ1-3, with 8 bases fitting TRBD1. This CDR3 has 15 residues. CDR1 and CDR2 from the germline V gene are MNHEY and SVGEGT. J gave up 2 bases and V 6 bases, and 6 bases lay outside the gene matches. CDR3 nucleotide sequence: TGTGCCAGCAGCCCTCCGGGACAGGCTGGAAACACCATATATTTT. It is translated as CASSPPGQAGNTIYF.

The chain employs TRBV5-1 and TRBJ1-5, with D hard to call. This CDR3 has 13 residues. Germline lookup yields CDR1 SGHRS and CDR2 YFSETQ. Deletions cut 1 base from V and 5 bases from J, with 7 bases between. The CDR3 protein is CASSLSRDQPQHF. The CDR3 DNA is TGCGCCAGCAGCTTGTCTCGCGATCAGCCCCAGCATTTT.

The table lists this clone with a count of one. The chain couples TRBV6-5 to TRBJ2-7; weak D call: TRBD1 (6 bases). The CDR3 is made up of 16 amino acids. Trimming took off 2 bases at V and 4 bases at J, with 18 bases between the two ends. The germline CDR1 and CDR2 sequences are MNHEY and SVGAGI. CDR3 protein: CASSYGGQGLLYEQYF. The CDR3, as DNA: TGTGCCAGCAGTTACGGGGGCCAGGGGTTGTTGTACGAGCAGTACTTC.

V gene TRBV2 combines with J gene TRBJ2-3; 9 bases align to TRBD2. This CDR3 has 15 amino acids. Trimming cost V 8 bases and J 2 bases; bases outside gene matches: 8. Germline-derived CDR1 and CDR2 are SNHLY and FYNNEI. CDR3 DNA: TGTGCCAGCCGGGCTAGCGGGGTAAACACAGATACGCAGTATTTT. Translated: CASRASGVNTDTQYF.

The V gene is TRBV7-2, the J gene TRBJ1-2, with 8 positions matching TRBD1. CDR3 length: 14 residues. The germline CDR1 and CDR2 sequences are SGHTA and FQGNSA. V shed 2 bases and J 3 bases; nucleotides not matched to a gene: 2. Written as DNA, the CDR3 is TGTGCCAGCAGCTTATCGACAGGGGACTATGGCTACACCTTC. Amino acids: CASSLSTGDYGYTF.

CDR3 sequence reads: CASSPTGVEQYF. Here the CDR3 DNA reads TGTGCCAGCAGCCCGACAGGGGTCGAGCAGTACTTC. The chain links TRBV5-5 to TRBJ2-7; 8 bases are shared with TRBD1. The V segment lost 4 bases and the J segment 6 bases; nucleotides outside the gene matches: 3. Germline lookup yields CDR1 SGHKS and CDR2 YYEKEE (reference sequence). This CDR3 has 12 amino acids.

The chain employs TRBV29-1 and TRBJ1-2; 9 bases map to TRBD1. V lost 7 bases to trimming and J lost 5 bases; unmatched junction nucleotides: 5. Germline V CDR1 and CDR2: SQVTM, ANQGSEA. The CDR3 is 12 residues long. The CDR3 reads CSGGDRGYGYTF. The CDR3, as DNA: TGCAGCGGGGGAGACAGGGGGTATGGCTACACCTTC.

V is TRBV7-2 and J is TRBJ1-6; D is perhaps TRBD1 (5 bases). This CDR3 region has 15 residues. Germline V CDR1 and CDR2: SGHTA, FQGNSA. Trimming took off 3 bases at V and 8 bases at J, with 14 bases between the two ends. CDR3 region: CASSFFGRADSPLHF. CDR3 nucleotide sequence: TGTGCCAGCAGCTTCTTTGGCAGGGCTGATTCACCCCTCCACTTT.

V usage is TRBV5-4 and J usage is TRBJ1-2, with TRBD1 identical over 10 bases. The CDR3 contains 15 residues. V was pared by 2 bases and J by 2 bases, with 3 bases of the junction left unmatched. CDR1 and CDR2 (germline): SGHNT, YYREEE (reference sequence). CDR3 protein: CASSFPDRGNYGYTF. For the CDR3, the DNA is TGTGCCAGCAGCTTTCCGGACAGGGGGAACTATGGCTACACCTTC.

CDR3 in amino acids: CASSPGVRFEAFF. CDR3 coding DNA: TGTGCCAGCAGCCCCGGGGTCCGGTTTGAAGCTTTCTTT. The rearrangement uses TRBV11-2 and TRBJ1-1; D is unresolved. The CDR3 sequence is 13 residues long. Trimming removed 5 bases from V and 7 bases from J, with 14 bases in between. Germline loops: CDR1 SGHAT, CDR2 FQNNGV.

The rearrangement links TRBV9 to TRBJ1-5; D unclear. The germline V and J ends were trimmed by 8 bases and 4 bases, with 16 bases remaining between them. There are 14 residues in the CDR3. From germline, CDR1 is SGDLS and CDR2 YYNGEE. The CDR3 is CARPKPIRNQPQHF. CDR3 nucleotide sequence: TGTGCCAGACCTAAGCCTATTCGAAATCAGCCCCAGCATTTT. Based on the CDR3 plus reference TRBV9 and TRBJ1-5, the full variable domain is DSGVTQTPKHLITATGQRVTLRCSPRSGDLSVYWYQQSLDQGLQFLIQYYNGEERAKGNILERFSAQQFPDLHSELNLSSLELGDSALYFCARPKPIRNQPQHFGDGTRLSIL.

This chain uses TRBV19 with TRBJ2-5; TRBD2 matches at 10 bases. The CDR3 extends over 16 amino acids. Germline V gene data show CDR1 as LNHDA and CDR2 as SQIVND (reference sequence). The ends lost 7 bases at V and 8 bases at J; junction bases unmatched: 16. The CDR3 here is CASKGPKTSGCLTQYF. In nucleotides, the CDR3 is TGTGCCAGTAAAGGGCCTAAGACTAGCGGGTGTTTAACCCAGTACTTC. The whole variable domain, filled in from reference TRBV19 and TRBJ2-5, reads DGGITQSPKYLFRKEGQNVTLSCEQNLNHDAMYWYRQDPGQGLRLIYYSQIVNDFQKGDIAEGYSVSREKKESFPLTVTSAQKNPTAFYLCASKGPKTSGCLTQYFGPGTRLLVL.

The chain couples TRBV5-1 to TRBJ1-6, with a weak D call TRBD1 (5 bases). Trimming stripped 0 bases from V and 8 bases from J, with 15 bases between. The CDR3 length is 16 residues. Germline lookup yields CDR1 SGHRS and CDR2 YFSETQ. The CDR3: CASSLALGGGDSPLHF. The CDR3 DNA reads as TGCGCCAGCAGCTTGGCACTCGGGGGAGGTGATTCACCCCTCCACTTT. Filled out from reference TRBV5-1 and TRBJ1-6, the complete variable domain reads KAGVTQTPRYLIKTRGQQVTLSCSPISGHRSVSWYQQTPGQGLQFLFEYFSETQRNKGNFPGRFSGRQFSNSRSEMNVSTLELGDSALYLCASSLALGGGDSPLHFGNGTRLTVT.

J is TRBJ2-2 and V is TRBV5-1; TRBD2 agrees at 9 bases. The CDR3 contains 15 residues. V lost 6 bases to trimming and J lost 0 bases; unmatched junction nucleotides: 3. Germline values: CDR1 SGHRS, CDR2 YFSETQ. The CDR3 DNA is TGCGCCAGCAAGACTAGCGGAACGAACACCGGGGAGCTGTTTTTT. Protein sequence: CASKTSGTNTGELFF. The whole variable domain, remainder taken from reference TRBV5-1 and TRBJ2-2, is KAGVTQTPRYLIKTRGQQVTLSCSPISGHRSVSWYQQTPGQGLQFLFEYFSETQRNKGNFPGRFSGRQFSNSRSEMNVSTLELGDSALYLCASKTSGTNTGELFFGEGSRLTVL.

The rearrangement links TRBV10-1 to TRBJ2-1, with 10 positions matching TRBD2. This CDR3 is built from 15 residues. With V trimmed by 0 bases and J by 7 bases, 3 bases remained unmatched. Per the germline V gene, CDR1 is WNHNN and CDR2 is SYGVQD (reference sequence). The CDR3 nucleotides read TGCGCCAGCAGTGAGTCGGGACTAGCGACGAATGAGCAGTTCTTC. It encodes CASSESGLATNEQFF.

The gene calls are TRBV7-2 and TRBJ2-7; 10 positions agree with TRBD2. Per germline, CDR1 SGHTA and CDR2 FQGNSA. The CDR3 has 16 amino acids. V was pared by 1 base and J by 0 bases, with 3 bases of the junction left unmatched. CDR3 sequence reads: CASSLGTSGDSYEQYF. CDR3 nucleotides: TGTGCCAGCAGCTTAGGAACTAGCGGGGACTCCTACGAGCAGTACTTC.

V usage is TRBV7-7 and J usage is TRBJ2-7; TRBD2 matches at 8 bases. This CDR3 is built from 13 residues. The ends lost 5 bases at V and 6 bases at J; junction bases unmatched: 6. The germline gives CDR1 SSHAT, CDR2 FNYEAQ (reference sequence). The CDR3 coding sequence is TGTGCCAGCAGCGCGGGGGGTTCGGGCGAGCAGTACTTC. Amino acids: CASSAGGSGEQYF.

V usage is TRBV12-3 or TRBV12-4 and J usage is TRBJ1-5, with D possibly being TRBD1 (6 bases). V was cut by 5 bases and J by 7 bases, with 12 bases left in between. CDR3 length equals 13 residues. The CDR3 coding sequence is TGTGCCAGCAGTCTGACAGGCGGACAGCCCCAGCATTTT. Its protein product is CASSLTGGQPQHF.

The chain couples TRBV9 to TRBJ1-1; 8 nucleotides match TRBD1. Germline assignment: CDR1 SGDLS and CDR2 YYNGEE. With V trimmed by 4 bases and J by 8 bases, 10 bases remained unmatched. CDR3 size: 14 residues. In nucleotides, the CDR3 is TGTGCCAGCAGCCCACAACAGGGGGAAGGCGAAGCTTTCTTT. The encoded protein is CASSPQQGEGEAFF.

The chain carries TRBV3-1 (or the pseudogene TRBV3-2) and TRBJ2-5, with D unclear. Germline V gene sequence: CDR1 LGHDT, CDR2 YNNKEL (reference sequence). The CDR3 is 13 residues long. Trimming removed 1 base from V and 5 bases from J, with 8 bases in between. The DNA for the CDR3 is TGTGCCAGCAGCCAAGGCCAGTTGGAGACCCAGTACTTC. Residues: CASSQGQLETQYF.

V and J are TRBV5-1 and TRBJ2-1, with unresolved D. The V end was cut by 4 bases, the J end by 8 bases, with 7 bases between. The CDR3 runs 11 residues. Germline CDR1 reads SGHRS; CDR2 reads YFSETQ. The CDR3 region has the DNA TGCGCCAGCAGCGTGCGAGATGAGCAGTTCTTC. This codes for CASSVRDEQFF.

This clone has only a few counts. This sequence joins TRBV5-6 and TRBJ1-2; 9 bases are shared with TRBD1. This CDR3 is 13 amino acids long. V was clipped by 4 bases and J by 6 bases; unmatched bases: 4. Per germline, CDR1 SGHDT and CDR2 YYEEEE. CDR3 in amino acids: CASSPTGGDGYTF. The CDR3 coding sequence is TGTGCCAGCAGCCCGACAGGGGGTGATGGCTACACCTTC.

Only a few counts were recorded for this clone. The chain couples TRBV13 to TRBJ2-7; D gene uncertain. Trimming took 5 bases from V and 4 from J, leaving 9 bases between them. Germline CDR1 reads PRHDT; CDR2 reads FYEKMQ (reference sequence). CDR3 size: 12 residues. The CDR3 nucleotides are TGTGCCAGCAGCCTCAAGCGTTACGAGCAGTACTTC. Translating gives CASSLKRYEQYF.

The chain combines TRBV12-5 with TRBJ2-7; the match to TRBD1 covers 8 bases. The ends lost 0 bases at V and 4 bases at J; junction bases unmatched: 5. Germline lookup yields CDR1 LGHNT and CDR2 FRNRAP. The CDR3 runs 15 residues. The CDR3 region is CASGLVLRQGYEQYF. CDR3 sequence (DNA): TGTGCTAGTGGTTTGGTACTGAGACAGGGGTACGAGCAGTACTTC. The entire variable domain, with the rest obtained from reference TRBV12-5 and TRBJ2-7, is as follows: DARVTQTPRHKVTEMGQEVTMRCQPILGHNTVFWYRQTMMQGLELLAYFRNRAPLDDSGMPKDRFSAEMPDATLATLKIQPSEPRDSAVYFCASGLVLRQGYEQYFGPGTRLTVT.

The gene calls are TRBV4-1 and TRBJ2-1, with unresolved D. The germline CDR1 and CDR2 sequences are MGHRA and YSYEKL. Deletions cut 0 bases from V and 4 bases from J, with 7 bases between. This CDR3 comprises 14 residues. CDR3 coding DNA: TGCGCCAGCAGCCAAGATTTCCCGTACAATGAGCAGTTCTTC. Its protein is CASSQDFPYNEQFF.